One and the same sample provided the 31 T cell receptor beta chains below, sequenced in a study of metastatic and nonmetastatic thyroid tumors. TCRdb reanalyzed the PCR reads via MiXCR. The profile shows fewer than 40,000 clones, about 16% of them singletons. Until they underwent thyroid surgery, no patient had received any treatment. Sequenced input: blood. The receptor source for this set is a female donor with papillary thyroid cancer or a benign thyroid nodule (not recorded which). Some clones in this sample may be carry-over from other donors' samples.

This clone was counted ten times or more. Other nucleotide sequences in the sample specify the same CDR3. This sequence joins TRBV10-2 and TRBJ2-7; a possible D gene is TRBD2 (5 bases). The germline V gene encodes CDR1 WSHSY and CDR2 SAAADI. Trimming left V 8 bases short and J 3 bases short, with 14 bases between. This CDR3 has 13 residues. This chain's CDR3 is CASRSGTNYEQYF. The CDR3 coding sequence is TGCGCCAGCCGGAGCGGAACCAACTACGAGCAGTACTTC.

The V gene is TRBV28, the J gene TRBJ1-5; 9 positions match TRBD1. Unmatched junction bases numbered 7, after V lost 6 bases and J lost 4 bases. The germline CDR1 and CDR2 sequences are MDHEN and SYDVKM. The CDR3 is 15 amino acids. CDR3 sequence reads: CASSSDRGANQPQHF. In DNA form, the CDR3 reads TGTGCCAGCAGCTCTGACAGGGGGGCGAATCAGCCCCAGCATTTT.

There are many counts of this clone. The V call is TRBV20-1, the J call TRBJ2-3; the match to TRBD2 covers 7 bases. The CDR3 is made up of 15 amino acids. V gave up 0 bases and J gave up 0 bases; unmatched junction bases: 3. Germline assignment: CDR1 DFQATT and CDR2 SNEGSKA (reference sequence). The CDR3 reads CSAREREKSTDTQYF. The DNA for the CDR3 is TGCAGTGCTAGAGAGCGGGAGAAGAGCACAGATACGCAGTATTTT.

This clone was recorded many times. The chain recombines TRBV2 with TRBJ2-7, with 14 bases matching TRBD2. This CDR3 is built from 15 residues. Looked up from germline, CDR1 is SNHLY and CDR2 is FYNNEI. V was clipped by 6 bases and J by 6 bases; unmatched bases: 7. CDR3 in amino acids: CASSGIGTSGSEQYF. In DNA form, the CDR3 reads TGTGCCAGCAGCGGAATAGGGACTAGCGGGAGCGAGCAGTACTTC.

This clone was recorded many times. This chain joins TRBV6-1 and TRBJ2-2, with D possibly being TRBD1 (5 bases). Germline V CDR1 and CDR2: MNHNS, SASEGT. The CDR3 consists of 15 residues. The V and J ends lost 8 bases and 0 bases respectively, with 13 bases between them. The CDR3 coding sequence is TGTGCCAGCGGTGGGGCCTTCGCGAACACCGGGGAGCTGTTTTTT. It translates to CASGGAFANTGELFF.

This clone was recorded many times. CDR3 bases: TGTGCCAGCAGCCCCGGGACAGGGTTGCTAGCGGGATTAGGTGAGCAGTTCTTC. This encodes CASSPGTGLLAGLGEQFF. V and J are TRBV2 and TRBJ2-1; either TRBD1 or TRBD2 may supply D (9 bases each). CDR1 and CDR2 (germline): SNHLY, FYNNEI. The V gene lost 6 bases and the J gene lost 9 bases, with 30 bases spanning the gap. The CDR3 spans 18 residues.

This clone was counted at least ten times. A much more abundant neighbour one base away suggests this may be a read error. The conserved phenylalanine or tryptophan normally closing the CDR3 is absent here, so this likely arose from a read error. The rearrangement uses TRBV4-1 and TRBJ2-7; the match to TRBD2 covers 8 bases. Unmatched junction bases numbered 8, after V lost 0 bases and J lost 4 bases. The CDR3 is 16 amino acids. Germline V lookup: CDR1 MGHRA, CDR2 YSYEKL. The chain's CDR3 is CASSQDLSGVGYEQYS. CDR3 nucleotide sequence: TGCGCCAGCAGCCAAGATCTTAGCGGGGTAGGGTACGAGCAGTACTCC.

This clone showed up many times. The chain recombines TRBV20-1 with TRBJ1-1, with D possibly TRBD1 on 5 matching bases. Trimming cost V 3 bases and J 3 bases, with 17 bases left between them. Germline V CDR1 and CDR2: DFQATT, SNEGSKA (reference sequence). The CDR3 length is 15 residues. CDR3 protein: CSASSSRPGDTEAFF. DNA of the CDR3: TGCAGTGCTAGTTCTTCTCGACCGGGGGACACTGAAGCTTTCTTT.

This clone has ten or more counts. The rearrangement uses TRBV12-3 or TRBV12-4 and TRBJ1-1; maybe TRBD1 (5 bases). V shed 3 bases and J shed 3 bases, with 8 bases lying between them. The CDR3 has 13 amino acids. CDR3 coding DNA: TGTGCCAGCAGTTTGAGGGGTGACACTGAAGCTTTCTTT. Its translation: CASSLRGDTEAFF.

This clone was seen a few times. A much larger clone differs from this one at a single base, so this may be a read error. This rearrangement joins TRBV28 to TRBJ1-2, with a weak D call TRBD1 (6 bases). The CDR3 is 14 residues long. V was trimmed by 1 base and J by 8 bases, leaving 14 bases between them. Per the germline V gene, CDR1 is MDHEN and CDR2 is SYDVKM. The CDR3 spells CASSLSGQLVGYTF. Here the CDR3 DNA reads TGTGCCAGCAGTTTATCAGGACAGCTGGTAGGCTACACCTTC.

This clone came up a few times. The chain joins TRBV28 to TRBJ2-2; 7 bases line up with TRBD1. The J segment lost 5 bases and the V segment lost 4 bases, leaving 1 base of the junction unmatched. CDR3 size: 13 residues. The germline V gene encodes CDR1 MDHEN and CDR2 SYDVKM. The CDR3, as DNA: TGTGCCAGCAGTTCCAGGGGGACCGGGGAGCTGTTTTTT. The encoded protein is CASSSRGTGELFF.

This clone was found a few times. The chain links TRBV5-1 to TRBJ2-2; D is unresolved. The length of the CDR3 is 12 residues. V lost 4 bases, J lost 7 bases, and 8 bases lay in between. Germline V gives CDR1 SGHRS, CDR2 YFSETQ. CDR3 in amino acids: CASSRDIGELFF. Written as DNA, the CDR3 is TGCGCCAGCAGCCGAGACATCGGGGAGCTGTTTTTT. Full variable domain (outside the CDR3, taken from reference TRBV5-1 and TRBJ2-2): KAGVTQTPRYLIKTRGQQVTLSCSPISGHRSVSWYQQTPGQGLQFLFEYFSETQRNKGNFPGRFSGRQFSNSRSEMNVSTLELGDSALYLCASSRDIGELFFGEGSRLTVL.

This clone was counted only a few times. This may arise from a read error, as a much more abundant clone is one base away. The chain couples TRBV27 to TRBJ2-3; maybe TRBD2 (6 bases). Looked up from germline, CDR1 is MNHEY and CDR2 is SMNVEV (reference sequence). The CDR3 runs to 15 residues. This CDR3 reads CASSSQGLATYTQYF. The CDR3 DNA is TGTGCCAGCAGTTCTCAGGGACTTGCCACATATACGCAGTATTTT.

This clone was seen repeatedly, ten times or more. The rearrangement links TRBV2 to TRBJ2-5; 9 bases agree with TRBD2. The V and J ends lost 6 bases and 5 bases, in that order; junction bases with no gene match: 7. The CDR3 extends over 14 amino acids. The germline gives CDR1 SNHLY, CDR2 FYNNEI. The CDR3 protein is CASSQSGRYETQYF. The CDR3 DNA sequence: TGTGCCAGCAGCCAAAGCGGGAGGTACGAGACCCAGTACTTC.

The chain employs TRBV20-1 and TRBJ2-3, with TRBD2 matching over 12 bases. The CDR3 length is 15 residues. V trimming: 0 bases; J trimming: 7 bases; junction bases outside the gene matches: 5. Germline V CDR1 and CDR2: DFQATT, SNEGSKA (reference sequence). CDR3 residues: CSARDPTSGGNTQYF. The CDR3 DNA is TGCAGTGCTAGAGACCCGACTAGCGGGGGAAATACGCAGTATTTT.

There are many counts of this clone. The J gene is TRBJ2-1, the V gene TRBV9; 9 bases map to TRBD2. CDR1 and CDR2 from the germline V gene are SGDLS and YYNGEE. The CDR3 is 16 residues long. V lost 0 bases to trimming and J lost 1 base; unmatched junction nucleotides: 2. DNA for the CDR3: TGTGCCAGCAGCGTAGGTAGCGGGAGATCCTACAATGAGCAGTTCTTC. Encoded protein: CASSVGSGRSYNEQFF.

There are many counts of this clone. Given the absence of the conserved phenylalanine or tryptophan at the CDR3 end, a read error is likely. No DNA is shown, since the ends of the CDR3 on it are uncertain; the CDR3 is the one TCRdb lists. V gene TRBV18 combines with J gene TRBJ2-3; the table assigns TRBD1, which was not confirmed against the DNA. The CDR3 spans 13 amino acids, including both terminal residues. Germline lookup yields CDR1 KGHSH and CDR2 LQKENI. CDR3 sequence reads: CASSPSSGTGYYY.

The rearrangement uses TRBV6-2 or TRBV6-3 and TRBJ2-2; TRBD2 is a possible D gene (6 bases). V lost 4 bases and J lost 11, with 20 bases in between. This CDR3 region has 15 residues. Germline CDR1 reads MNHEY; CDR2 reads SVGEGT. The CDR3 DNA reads TGTGCCAGCAGTTTGACAGCGGGTCCCGTCGGTGAGCTGTTTTTT. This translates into CASSLTAGPVGELFF.

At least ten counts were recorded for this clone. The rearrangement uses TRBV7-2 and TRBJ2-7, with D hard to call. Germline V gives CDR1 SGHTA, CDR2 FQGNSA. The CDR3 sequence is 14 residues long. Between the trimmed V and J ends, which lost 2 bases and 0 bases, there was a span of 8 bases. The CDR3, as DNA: TGTGCCAGCAGCTTACAAAGAAACTCCTACGAGCAGTACTTC. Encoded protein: CASSLQRNSYEQYF.

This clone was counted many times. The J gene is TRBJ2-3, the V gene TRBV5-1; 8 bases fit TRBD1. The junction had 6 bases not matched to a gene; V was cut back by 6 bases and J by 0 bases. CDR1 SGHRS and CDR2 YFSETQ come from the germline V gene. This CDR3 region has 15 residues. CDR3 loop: CASTWGQASTDTQYF. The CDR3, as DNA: TGCGCCAGCACTTGGGGACAGGCTAGCACAGATACGCAGTATTTT.

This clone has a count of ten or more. CDR3 residues: CASSLRRDTDTQYF. Written as DNA, the CDR3 is TGTGCCAGCAGTCTGCGTCGGGACACAGATACGCAGTATTTT. This rearrangement joins TRBV6-1 to TRBJ2-3; perhaps TRBD2 as D (5 bases). The germline gives CDR1 MNHNS, CDR2 SASEGT. Trimming pared 5 bases from V and 2 bases from J, leaving 11 bases between. The CDR3 has 14 amino acids.

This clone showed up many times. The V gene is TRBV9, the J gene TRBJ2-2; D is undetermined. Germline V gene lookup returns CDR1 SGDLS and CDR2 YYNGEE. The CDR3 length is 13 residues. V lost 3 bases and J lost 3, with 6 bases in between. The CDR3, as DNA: TGTGCCAGCAGCGAAGGCGACACCGGGGAGCTGTTTTTT. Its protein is CASSEGDTGELFF.

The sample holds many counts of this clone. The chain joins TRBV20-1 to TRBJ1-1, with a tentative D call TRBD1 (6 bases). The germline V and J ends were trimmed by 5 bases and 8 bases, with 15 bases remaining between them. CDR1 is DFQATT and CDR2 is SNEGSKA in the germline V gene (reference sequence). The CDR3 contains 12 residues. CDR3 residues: CSAERGEIEAFF. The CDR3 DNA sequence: TGCAGTGCTGAAAGGGGGGAGATAGAAGCTTTCTTT.

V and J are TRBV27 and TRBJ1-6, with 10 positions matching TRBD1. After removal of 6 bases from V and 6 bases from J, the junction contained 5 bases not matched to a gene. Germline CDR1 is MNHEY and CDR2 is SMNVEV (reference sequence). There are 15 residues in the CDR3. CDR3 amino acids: CASSPGDRGNSPLHF. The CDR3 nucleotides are TGTGCCAGCAGCCCCGGGGACAGGGGTAATTCACCCCTCCACTTT.

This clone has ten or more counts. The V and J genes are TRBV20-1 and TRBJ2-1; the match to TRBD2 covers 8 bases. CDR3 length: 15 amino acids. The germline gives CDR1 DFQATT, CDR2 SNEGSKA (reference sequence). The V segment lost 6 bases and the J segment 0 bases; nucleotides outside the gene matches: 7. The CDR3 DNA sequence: TGCAGTGCACCAAAACTAGCGGTCTCCTACAATGAGCAGTTCTTC. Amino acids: CSAPKLAVSYNEQFF.

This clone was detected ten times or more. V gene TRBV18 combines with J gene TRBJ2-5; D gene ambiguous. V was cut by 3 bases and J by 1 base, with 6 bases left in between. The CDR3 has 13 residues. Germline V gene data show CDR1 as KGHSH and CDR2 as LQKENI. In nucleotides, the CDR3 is TGTGCCAGCTCACCTGGGATCCAAGAGACCCAGTACTTC. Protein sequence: CASSPGIQETQYF.

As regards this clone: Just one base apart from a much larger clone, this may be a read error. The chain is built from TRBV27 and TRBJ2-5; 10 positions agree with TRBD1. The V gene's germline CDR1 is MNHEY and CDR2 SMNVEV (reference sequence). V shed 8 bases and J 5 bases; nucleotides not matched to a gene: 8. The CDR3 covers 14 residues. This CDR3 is CASVRQGAGETQYF. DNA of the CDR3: TGTGCCAGCGTAAGACAGGGGGCCGGGGAGACCCAGTACTTC.

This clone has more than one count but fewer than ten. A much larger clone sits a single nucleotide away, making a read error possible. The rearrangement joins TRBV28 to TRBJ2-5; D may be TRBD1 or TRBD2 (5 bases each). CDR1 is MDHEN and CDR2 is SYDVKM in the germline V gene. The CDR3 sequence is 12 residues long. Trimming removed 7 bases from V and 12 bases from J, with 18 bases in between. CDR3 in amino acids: CASNGGPGPKYF. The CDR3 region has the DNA TGTGCCAGCAACGGAGGCCCAGGGCCCAAGTACTTC.

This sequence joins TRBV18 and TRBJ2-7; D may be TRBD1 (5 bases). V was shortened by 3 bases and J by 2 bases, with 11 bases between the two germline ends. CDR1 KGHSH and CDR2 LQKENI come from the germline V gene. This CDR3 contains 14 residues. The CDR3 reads CASSPAPGTYEQYF. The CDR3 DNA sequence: TGTGCCAGCTCACCCGCACCAGGGACCTACGAGCAGTACTTC.

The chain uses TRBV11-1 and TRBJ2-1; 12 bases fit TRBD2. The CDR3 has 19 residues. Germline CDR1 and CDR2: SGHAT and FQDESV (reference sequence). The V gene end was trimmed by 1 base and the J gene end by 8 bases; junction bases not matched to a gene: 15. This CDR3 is CASSLGASGRAAGSHEQFF. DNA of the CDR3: TGTGCCAGCAGCTTAGGCGCTAGCGGGAGGGCCGCAGGGAGCCATGAGCAGTTCTTC.

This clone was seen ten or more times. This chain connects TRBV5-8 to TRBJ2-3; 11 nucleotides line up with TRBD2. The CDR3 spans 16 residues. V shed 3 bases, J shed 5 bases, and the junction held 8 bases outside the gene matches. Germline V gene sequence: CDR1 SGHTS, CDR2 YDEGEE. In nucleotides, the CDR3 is TGTGCCAGCAGCTGGGTTAGCGGGAGGGCCGGAGATACGCAGTATTTT. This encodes CASSWVSGRAGDTQYF.